The 29 T cell receptor beta chains reported below all come from one sample, sequenced in a study of T-cell memory formation after mild COVID-19. TCRdb reanalysed the 5' RACE reads using MiXCR and keeps one entry per CDR3 protein. Of some 450,000 distinct CDR3 sequences listed, approximately 19% are singletons. Sequencing input: PBMCs or a T cell subset sorted from them (not recorded which). The receptor source for this set is a man aged 18-30 years who had mild COVID-19 (a few samples of this study predate the infection). Cell type and time point are not known.

This clonotype was seen a few times. This rearrangement joins TRBV7-2 to TRBJ2-2, with 10 bases matching TRBD1. Germline CDR1 SGHTA, CDR2 FQGNSA. The CDR3 is 15 residues long. V gave up 5 bases and J gave up 7 bases; unmatched junction bases: 7. CDR3 bases: TGTGCCAGCAGCCCCGACAGGGGGCAGGTCGGGGAGCTGTTTTTT. Its translation is CASSPDRGQVGELFF.

In its sample, this clonotype was seen a few times. Its ends do not fully match the called genes, so a read error is possible. The rearrangement uses TRBV20-1 and TRBJ1-1, with TRBD1 as a possible D gene (5 bases). This CDR3 has 14 amino acids. CDR1 is DFQATT, CDR2 SNEGSKA, per germline (reference sequence). The CDR3 bases are TGCAGTGCCAGAGTAGGACACTTGAACACTGAAGCTTTCTTT. It yields the protein CSARVGHLNTEAFF.

This clonotype was seen a few times. V and J are TRBV7-9 and TRBJ2-3; D not certain. Germline V gene data show CDR1 as SEHNR and CDR2 as FQNEAQ (reference sequence). V was trimmed by 3 bases and J by 3 bases, leaving 13 bases between them. The CDR3 extends over 15 amino acids. The CDR3 loop is CASSFPRGLTDTQYF. CDR3 DNA sequence: TGTGCCAGCAGCTTTCCGCGAGGTTTAACAGATACGCAGTATTTT.

This clonotype was recorded a few times. The chain employs TRBV20-1 and TRBJ1-4; D ambiguous. The CDR3 spans 14 residues. V was clipped by 1 base and J by 8 bases, with 14 bases between them. The germline V gene has CDR1 DFQATT and CDR2 SNEGSKA (reference sequence). CDR3 in amino acids: CSARVGKGDEKLFF. The CDR3 bases are TGCAGTGCTAGAGTGGGGAAAGGAGACGAAAAACTGTTTTTT.

The chain links TRBV4-3 to TRBJ2-1; 10 bases agree with TRBD2. CDR3 length: 15 residues. The ends lost 5 bases at V and 4 bases at J; junction bases unmatched: 5. CDR1 is LGHNA and CDR2 is YSLEER in the germline V gene. For the CDR3, the DNA is TGCGCCAGCAGCGATAGCGGGGGGAGGTACAATGAGCAGTTCTTC. It encodes CASSDSGGRYNEQFF.

The chain employs TRBV27 and TRBJ2-3, with D perhaps assigned TRBD1 or TRBD2 (5 bases each). The V gene lost 6 bases and the J gene lost 6 bases, with 13 bases spanning the gap. Germline V lookup: CDR1 MNHEY, CDR2 SMNVEV (reference sequence). This CDR3 has 13 amino acids. CDR3 bases: TGTGCCAGCAGGCGCAGGGAGTCGGATACGCAGTATTTT. Translating gives CASRRRESDTQYF.

This clonotype was recorded a few times. The chain carries TRBV7-7 and TRBJ1-6; D gene ambiguous. The CDR3 loop spans 13 amino acids. The germline CDR1 and CDR2 sequences are SSHAT and FNYEAQ (reference sequence). Trimming left V 1 base short and J 8 bases short, with 6 bases between. Here the CDR3 DNA reads TGTGCCAGCAGCTTAGACGGACATTCACCCCTCCACTTT. Its translation is CASSLDGHSPLHF. Filled out from reference TRBV7-7 and TRBJ1-6, the complete variable domain reads GAGVSQSPRYKVTKRGQDVTLRCDPISSHATLYWYQQALGQGPEFLTYFNYEAQPDKSGLPSDRFSAERPEGSISTLTIQRTEQRDSAMYRCASSLDGHSPLHFGNGTRLTVT.

The gene calls are TRBV5-1 and TRBJ1-1; no reliable D call. Germline V gives CDR1 SGHRS, CDR2 YFSETQ. The CDR3 sequence is 13 residues long. With 8 bases removed from V and 7 bases from J, the gap between germline ends came to 18 bases. This CDR3 reads CASHNPGSDEAFF. DNA of the CDR3: TGCGCCAGTCACAACCCCGGGTCGGATGAAGCTTTCTTT.

This chain connects TRBV6-6 to TRBJ2-1; no definite D call. Germline values: CDR1 MNHNY, CDR2 SVGAGI (reference sequence). Trimming pared 5 bases from V and 7 bases from J, leaving 18 bases between. The CDR3 runs 15 residues. The CDR3 DNA reads as TGTGCCAGCAGTCCCAACCCGACATGGGGAAATGAGCAGTTCTTC. It encodes CASSPNPTWGNEQFF.

This clonotype showed up just a few times. This chain connects TRBV7-9 to TRBJ2-1; TRBD1 or TRBD2 may be the D gene (5 bases each). The ends were cut back, 1 base at V and 4 bases at J, with 11 bases in the middle. Germline lookup yields CDR1 SEHNR and CDR2 FQNEAQ (reference sequence). The CDR3 covers 15 residues. This chain's CDR3 is CASSLGPGGYNEQFF. The CDR3, as DNA: TGTGCCAGCAGCTTAGGACCTGGGGGATACAATGAGCAGTTCTTC. Full variable domain (missing parts from reference TRBV7-9 and TRBJ2-1): DTGVSQNPRHKITKRGQNVTFRCDPISEHNRLYWYRQTLGQGPEFLTYFQNEAQLEKSRLLSDRFSAERPKGSFSTLEIQRTEQGDSAMYLCASSLGPGGYNEQFFGPGTRLTVL.

The J gene is TRBJ1-2, the V gene TRBV6-2 or TRBV6-3; D unclear. Germline assignment: CDR1 MNHEY and CDR2 SVGEGT. Trimming took off 8 bases at V and 5 bases at J, with 9 bases between the two ends. The length of the CDR3 is 11 residues. The CDR3 region has the DNA TGTGCCAGCGGGAAGTTGTATGGCTACACCTTC. Encoded protein: CASGKLYGYTF.

CDR3 loop: CASSPGLLYEQYF. For the CDR3, the DNA is TGTGCCAGCAGTCCGGGACTACTGTACGAGCAGTACTTC. This chain joins TRBV6-2 or TRBV6-3 and TRBJ2-7; 7 nucleotides agree with TRBD2. This CDR3 has 13 residues. Germline values: CDR1 MNHEY, CDR2 SVGEGT. J was trimmed by 4 bases and V by 5 bases; bases with no gene match: 5.

The chain is built from TRBV5-1 and TRBJ2-1; a possible D gene is TRBD1 (6 bases). CDR3 size: 15 residues. The germline gives CDR1 SGHRS, CDR2 YFSETQ. The V end was cut by 3 bases, the J end by 2 bases, with 12 bases between. As DNA, the CDR3 is TGCGCCAGCAGCTACAGGGCGGCTCCCTACAATGAGCAGTTCTTC. It specifies CASSYRAAPYNEQFF.

This clonotype came up a few times. V gene TRBV5-1 combines with J gene TRBJ2-7; D is perhaps TRBD2 (6 bases). The V gene's germline CDR1 is SGHRS and CDR2 YFSETQ. The V and J ends lost 1 base and 3 bases respectively, with 11 bases between them. The length of the CDR3 is 14 residues. CDR3 sequence: CASSLRWGDYEQYV. In nucleotides, the CDR3 is TGCGCCAGCAGCTTGAGGTGGGGGGACTACGAGCAGTACGTC.

J is TRBJ2-7 and V is TRBV20-1, with no clear D. The germline gives CDR1 DFQATT, CDR2 SNEGSKA (reference sequence). The CDR3 runs to 13 residues. The germline V and J ends were trimmed by 0 bases and 2 bases, with 8 bases remaining between them. This chain's CDR3 is CSARDTRAYEQYF. The CDR3 region has the DNA TGCAGTGCTAGAGATACACGAGCCTACGAGCAGTACTTC.

V is TRBV11-2 and J is TRBJ1-3, with D hard to call. Trimming shortened V by 3 bases and J by 0 bases, and 3 bases separated the two germline ends. The CDR3 length is 13 residues. Germline CDR1 is SGHAT and CDR2 is FQNNGV. The DNA of the CDR3 is TGTGCCAGCAGCTTCGTCTCTGGAAACACCATATATTTT. Translation gives CASSFVSGNTIYF.

This chain uses TRBV2 with TRBJ1-2, with 9 bases identical to TRBD1. V was pared by 6 bases and J by 4 bases, with 9 bases of the junction left unmatched. The CDR3 sequence is 15 residues long. CDR1 SNHLY and CDR2 FYNNEI come from the germline V gene. The CDR3 DNA follows: TGTGCCAGCAGCCCTAGACAGGGGGAGGGCTATGGCTACACCTTC. Residues: CASSPRQGEGYGYTF.

The chain employs TRBV7-8 and TRBJ1-3, with a weak D call TRBD1 (5 bases). V was trimmed by 5 bases and J by 0 bases, leaving 8 bases between them. The CDR3 length is 14 residues. The germline V gene encodes CDR1 SGHVS and CDR2 FQNEAQ. The CDR3 loop reads CASSVDTSGNTIYF. CDR3 nucleotides: TGTGCCAGCAGCGTGGACACCTCTGGAAACACCATATATTTT.

This chain connects TRBV7-6 to TRBJ2-1, with TRBD2 matching 9 bases. This CDR3 is built from 15 residues. The V and J ends lost 4 bases and 4 bases, in that order; junction bases with no gene match: 5. CDR1 and CDR2 (germline): SGHVS, FNYEAQ. The CDR3 DNA sequence: TGTGCCAGCAGCTCGGGGGGACTAGCATACAATGAGCAGTTCTTC. Its translation: CASSSGGLAYNEQFF.

This chain uses TRBV5-1 with TRBJ2-2; 7 bases map to TRBD1. Germline trimming cut 2 bases from V and 6 bases from J; bases unmatched to any gene: 4. In germline, CDR1 is SGHRS, CDR2 YFSETQ. The CDR3 extends over 14 amino acids. This CDR3 is CASSFLGQPGELFF. CDR3 DNA: TGCGCCAGCAGCTTCTTGGGACAGCCCGGGGAGCTGTTTTTT.

The gene calls are TRBV6-6 and TRBJ1-2; tentative D call: TRBD1 (5 bases). Germline V gene lookup returns CDR1 MNHNY and CDR2 SVGAGI (reference sequence). V lost 9 bases, J lost 2 bases, and 16 bases lay in between. This CDR3 has 14 amino acids. The CDR3 nucleotides are TGTGCCAGTCGTGGTGCGCGGGACAACTATGGCTACACCTTC. This translates into CASRGARDNYGYTF.

This clonotype has just a few counts. This chain links TRBV6-2 or TRBV6-3 with TRBJ2-5; 11 bases align to TRBD2. The germline gives CDR1 MNHEY, CDR2 SVGEGT. This CDR3 region has 16 residues. V trimming: 6 bases; J trimming: 5 bases; junction bases outside the gene matches: 11. The CDR3 DNA sequence: TGTGCCAGCAGCCGTTTAGCGGGGGGGCCTCCTGAGACCCAGTACTTC. Protein product: CASSRLAGGPPETQYF.

Ten or more counts support this clonotype. CDR3 coding DNA: TGTGCCAGCAGTTCACGGACAGGCAAAGGCACAGATACGCAGTATTTT. Translated, it gives CASSSRTGKGTDTQYF. This sequence joins TRBV6-2 or TRBV6-3 and TRBJ2-3; 7 nucleotides match TRBD1. The CDR3 spans 16 residues. The germline V gene has CDR1 MNHEY and CDR2 SVGEGT. Trimming removed 4 bases from V and 1 base from J; junction bases left unmatched: 8.

This clonotype occurred a few times. The J gene is TRBJ1-1, the V gene TRBV11-1, with 9 bases lining up with TRBD1. The ends lost 7 bases at V and 5 bases at J; junction bases unmatched: 8. CDR1 SGHAT and CDR2 FQDESV come from the germline V gene (reference sequence). CDR3 length: 14 amino acids. The CDR3 sequence: CASTFSTGGTEAFF. The CDR3 DNA reads TGTGCCAGCACCTTCTCGACAGGGGGAACTGAAGCTTTCTTT.

The chain links TRBV7-8 to TRBJ2-7, with D unclear. Trimming took 4 bases from V and 0 from J, leaving 10 bases between them. CDR3 length: 14 residues. CDR1 and CDR2 from the germline V gene are SGHVS and FQNEAQ. The CDR3 coding sequence is TGTGCCAGCAGCTCTCACATGAGCTCCTACGAGCAGTACTTC. It is translated as CASSSHMSSYEQYF.

As regards this clonotype: A junction end diverges from the germline sequence, so it may reflect a read error. The chain employs TRBV20-1 and TRBJ1-6; the match to TRBD1 covers 7 bases. Looked up from germline, CDR1 is DFQATT and CDR2 is SNEGSKA (reference sequence). CDR3 length: 17 residues. Here the CDR3 DNA reads TGCAGTGCTAGAGCTTCGACAGGGAGCTCCTATAATTCACCCATCCACTTT. This sequence encodes CSARASTGSSYNSPIHF.

A word on this clonotype: The germline gene is not matched at one end of the junction; a read error may be the cause. The chain is built from TRBV7-9 and TRBJ2-4; 7 bases map to TRBD1. This CDR3 is 13 amino acids long. The germline gives CDR1 SEHNR, CDR2 FQNEAQ (reference sequence). CDR3 sequence: CASRETGVTTLNF. CDR3 nucleotides: TGTGCCAGCAGGGAAACAGGGGTGACAACGTTGAACTTC. Full variable domain (outside the CDR3, taken from reference TRBV7-9 and TRBJ2-4): DTGVSQNPRHKITKRGQNVTFRCDPISEHNRLYWYRQTLGQGPEFLTYFQNEAQLEKSRLLSDRFSAERPKGSFSTLEIQRTEQGDSAMYLCASRETGVTTLNFGAGTRLSVL.

This chain connects TRBV7-2 to TRBJ2-4, with D possibly TRBD2 on 5 matching bases. This CDR3 has 16 amino acids. CDR1 and CDR2 from the germline V gene are SGHTA and FQGNSA. With 5 bases removed from V and 1 base from J, the gap between germline ends came to 15 bases. CDR3 residues: CASSPELVVAKNIQYF. The CDR3 DNA reads as TGTGCCAGCAGCCCGGAACTAGTAGTGGCCAAAAACATTCAGTACTTC.

This clonotype was observed a handful of times. This chain uses TRBV2 with TRBJ2-7; no firm D call. The CDR3 runs to 11 residues. V shed 7 bases and J shed 5 bases, with 9 bases lying between them. The germline V gene has CDR1 SNHLY and CDR2 FYNNEI. This chain's CDR3 is CASNGVNEQYV. The CDR3 DNA follows: TGTGCCAGCAATGGGGTGAACGAGCAGTACGTC.